This T cell receptor (beta chain) was captured in a study of OX40 agonist ivuxolimab in advanced cancers. Across the whole study: Patients got intravenous ivuxolimab at 0.01 to 10 mg/kg every 2 weeks.

Exclusion of a patient followed from autoimmune disease history or systemic immunosuppression. Turning to this clone: The antigen is unknown.

Germline values: CDR1 MDHEN, CDR2 SYDVKM. The CDR3 sequence is 14 residues long. The V end lost 6 bases, the J end lost 12 bases, and 20 bases lay between the germline ends. TCRdb's table, derived via immunoSEQ multiplex PCR, lists solely in-frame clones and lacks some. The data show 98,000 or so clones, roughly nine tenths seen once. Study-level points and caveats: Some nonresponders also had low normalized T-cell clonal expansion.

The receptor comes from an adult with an advanced solid tumor such as melanoma, head and neck, liver or kidney cancer. The genes are TRBV28 and TRBJ1-4, with D tentatively TRBD1 (5 bases). Sequenced here: CD4+ or CD8+ T cells sorted from blood, sampled in a trial of the OX40 agonist ivuxolimab. CDR3 sequence reads: CASRRQAGLGELFF. The CDR3 nucleotides read TGTGCCAGCAGGCGACAAGCGGGCTTGGGGGAACTGTTTTTT.